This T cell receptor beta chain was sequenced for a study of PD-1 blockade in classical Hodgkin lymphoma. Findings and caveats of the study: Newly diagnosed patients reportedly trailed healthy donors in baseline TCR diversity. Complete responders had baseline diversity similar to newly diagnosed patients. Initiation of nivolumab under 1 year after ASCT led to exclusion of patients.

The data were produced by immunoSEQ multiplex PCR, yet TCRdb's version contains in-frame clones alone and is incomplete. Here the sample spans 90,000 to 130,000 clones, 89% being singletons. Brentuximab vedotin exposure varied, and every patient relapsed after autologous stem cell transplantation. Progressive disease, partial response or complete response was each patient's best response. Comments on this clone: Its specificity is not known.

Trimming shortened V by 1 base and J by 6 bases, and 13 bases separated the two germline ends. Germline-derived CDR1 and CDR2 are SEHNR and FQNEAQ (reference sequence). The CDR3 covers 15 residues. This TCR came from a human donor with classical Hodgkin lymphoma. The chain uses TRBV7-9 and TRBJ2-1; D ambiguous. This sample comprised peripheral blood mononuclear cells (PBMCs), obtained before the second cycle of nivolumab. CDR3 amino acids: CASSLDPLGLNEQFF. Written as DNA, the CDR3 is TGTGCCAGCAGCTTAGATCCCCTAGGTCTCAATGAGCAGTTCTTC.